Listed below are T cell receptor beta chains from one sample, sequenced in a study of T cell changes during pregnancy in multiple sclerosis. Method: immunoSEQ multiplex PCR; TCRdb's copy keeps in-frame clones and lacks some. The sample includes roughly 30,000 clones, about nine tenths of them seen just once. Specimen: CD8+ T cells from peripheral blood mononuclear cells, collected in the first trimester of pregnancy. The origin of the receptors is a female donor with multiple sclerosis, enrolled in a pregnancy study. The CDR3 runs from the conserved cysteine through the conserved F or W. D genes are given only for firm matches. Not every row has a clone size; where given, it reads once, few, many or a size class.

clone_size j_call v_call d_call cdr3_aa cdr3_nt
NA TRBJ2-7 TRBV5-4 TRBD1 CASGTGSRPYEQYF TGTGCCAGCGGGACAGGGTCGAGGCCTTACGAGCAGTACTTC
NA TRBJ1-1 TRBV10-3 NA CAIRGGEGTEAFF TGTGCCATCAGAGGTGGGGAGGGGACTGAAGCTTTCTTT
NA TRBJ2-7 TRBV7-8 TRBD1 CASSLDRGYEQYF TGTGCCAGCAGCTTAGACAGGGGCTACGAGCAGTACTTC
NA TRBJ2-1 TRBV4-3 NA CASSQSGIEQFF TGCGCCAGCAGCCAGAGCGGCATTGAGCAGTTCTTC
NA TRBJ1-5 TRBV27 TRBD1 CASSMNTGAGGGNQPQHF TGTGCCAGCAGTATGAACACAGGGGCGGGTGGAGGCAATCAGCCCCAGCATTTT
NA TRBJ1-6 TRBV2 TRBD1 CASRWTGLDNSPLHF TGTGCCAGCAGATGGACAGGATTAGATAATTCACCCCTCCACTTT
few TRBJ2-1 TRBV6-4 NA CASSDTERNEQFF TGTGCCAGCAGCGACACCGAGCGCAATGAGCAGTTCTTC
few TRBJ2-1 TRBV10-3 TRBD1 CAMGQGNEQFF TGTGCCATGGGACAGGGGAATGAGCAGTTCTTC
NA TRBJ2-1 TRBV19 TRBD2 CASSTSGSSYNEQFF TGTGCCAGTAGTACTAGCGGGAGCTCCTACAATGAGCAGTTCTTC
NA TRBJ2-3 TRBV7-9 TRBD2 CASSLVWAGVFADTQYF TGTGCCAGCAGCTTAGTGTGGGCGGGAGTTTTTGCGGATACGCAGTATTTT
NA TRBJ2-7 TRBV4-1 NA CASSQGDKAPYEQYF TGCGCCAGCAGCCAAGGGGACAAGGCACCTTACGAGCAGTACTTC